Shown below are 27 T cell receptor beta chains from a single sample sequenced in a study of cytomegalovirus exposure and HLA in healthy donors (dated by TCRdb to 2017 to 2019). The library was built by means of the immunoSEQ multiplex PCR assay. Imported from immuneACCESS, the table was reduced by TCRdb to in-frame sequences with V and J called. These copies leave out some clones; in studies compared against another copy, an unresolved V gene accounts for under half, and the cause of the remainder is not known. This sample is represented by some 67,000 clones; roughly 93% of them were singletons. Of the sample, 0.9% to 1.2% is held by the ten largest clones. The sample consisted of PBMCs. The receptors were gathered from a woman aged 18-29 years in good health and CMV-seronegative.

CDR3 in amino acids: CAISESTGARYF. In DNA form, the CDR3 reads TGTGCCATCAGTGAGTCGACTGGGGCCCGGTACTTC. The chain combines TRBV10-3 with TRBJ2-5, with a tentative D call TRBD1 (5 bases). Per germline, CDR1 ENHRY and CDR2 SYGVKD. The V gene lost 0 bases and the J gene lost 13 bases, with 12 bases spanning the gap. CDR3 length equals 12 residues.

J is TRBJ1-2 and V is TRBV28, with 10 positions matching TRBD1. CDR3 length equals 13 residues. In germline, CDR1 is MDHEN, CDR2 SYDVKM. V dropped 6 bases and J dropped 8; count of bases not matched to a gene: 6. The CDR3 here is CASSPTGGHGYTF. The CDR3 coding sequence is TGTGCCAGCAGCCCGACAGGGGGCCACGGCTACACCTTC.

The chain employs TRBV29-1 and TRBJ1-2; D gene ambiguous. CDR3 size: 14 residues. Germline CDR1 and CDR2: SQVTM and ANQGSEA. Trimming cost V 0 bases and J 1 base, with 9 bases left between them. CDR3 protein: CSVEDGESNYGYTF. For the CDR3, the DNA is TGCAGCGTTGAAGATGGAGAAAGTAACTATGGCTACACCTTC.

Note on this clone: The same CDR3 can be traced to other DNA sequences in this sample. V is TRBV7-2 and J is TRBJ1-5; D remains unclear. The V end lost 3 bases, the J end lost 2 bases, and 5 bases lay between the germline ends. Germline assignment: CDR1 SGHTA and CDR2 FQGNSA. CDR3 length equals 13 residues. CDR3 sequence: CASSFSGNQPQHF. CDR3 DNA sequence: TGTGCCAGCAGCTTTAGCGGCAATCAGCCCCAGCATTTT.

The J gene is TRBJ1-2, the V gene TRBV28; D uncertain. From germline, CDR1 is MDHEN and CDR2 SYDVKM. The V end lost 3 bases, the J end lost 4 bases, and 15 bases lay between the germline ends. The CDR3 runs 15 residues. CDR3: CASSFALAVPYGYTF. CDR3 nucleotide sequence: TGTGCCAGCAGTTTCGCCCTTGCGGTCCCCTATGGCTACACCTTC.

The V call is TRBV9, the J call TRBJ2-1; 7 positions match TRBD2. V shed 1 base and J 3 bases; nucleotides not matched to a gene: 4. This CDR3 is 15 amino acids long. The germline gives CDR1 SGDLS, CDR2 YYNGEE. CDR3 nucleotides: TGTGCCAGCAGCGTATCTAGCGGAAGCTACAATGAGCAGTTCTTC. It yields the protein CASSVSSGSYNEQFF.

This chain uses TRBV19 with TRBJ2-2; 10 bases are shared with TRBD2. This CDR3 comprises 14 residues. V gave up 3 bases and J gave up 5 bases; unmatched junction bases: 0. Germline CDR1 reads LNHDA; CDR2 reads SQIVND (reference sequence). CDR3 coding DNA: TGTGCCAGTAGTATGACTAGCGGGACCGGGGAGCTGTTTTTT. This translates into CASSMTSGTGELFF.

This rearrangement joins TRBV7-3 to TRBJ1-1; D call uncertain. Germline CDR1 is SGHTA and CDR2 is FQGTGA. The CDR3 runs to 13 residues. V shed 4 bases and J shed 1 base, with 7 bases lying between them. Here the CDR3 DNA reads TGTGCCAGCAGCTCCACGGGGAACACTGAAGCTTTCTTT. Its translation: CASSSTGNTEAFF. The complete variable domain, with remaining parts taken from reference TRBV7-3 and TRBJ1-1, reads GAGVSQTPSNKVTEKGKYVELRCDPISGHTALYWYRQSLGQGPEFLIYFQGTGAADDSGLPNDRFFAVRPEGSVSTLKIQRTERGDSAVYLCASSSTGNTEAFFGQGTRLTVV.

The chain is built from TRBV5-1 and TRBJ1-1; D is undetermined. Trimming took off 3 bases at V and 1 base at J, with 16 bases between the two ends. Germline V gene lookup returns CDR1 SGHRS and CDR2 YFSETQ. This CDR3 is 16 amino acids long. The CDR3 loop reads CASSSDPGRANTEAFF. The CDR3, as DNA: TGCGCCAGCAGCTCAGACCCCGGGAGGGCGAACACTGAAGCTTTCTTT.

The chain employs TRBV11-2 and TRBJ2-5; 13 bases map to TRBD2. The CDR3 spans 19 residues. Per the germline V gene, CDR1 is SGHAT and CDR2 is FQNNGV. Losses at the gene ends were 5 bases for V and 0 bases for J; bases not matched to a gene: 12. The CDR3 here is CASSRGGLAGFLYQETQYF. In DNA, the CDR3 is TGTGCCAGCAGCCGTGGGGGACTAGCGGGATTTTTGTACCAAGAGACCCAGTACTTC.

V gene TRBV6-5 combines with J gene TRBJ2-1; tentative D call: TRBD2 (6 bases). Germline V gene lookup returns CDR1 MNHEY and CDR2 SVGAGI. CDR3 length: 14 amino acids. Trimming shortened V by 4 bases and J by 6 bases, and 13 bases separated the two germline ends. The CDR3 sequence is CASSSIVGGNEQFF. The CDR3 region has the DNA TGTGCCAGCAGTTCGATCGTCGGGGGCAATGAGCAGTTCTTC.

The chain combines TRBV2 with TRBJ2-5; 12 bases match TRBD2. This CDR3 comprises 14 residues. Germline V CDR1 and CDR2: SNHLY, FYNNEI. V trimming: 3 bases; J trimming: 5 bases; junction bases outside the gene matches: 1. This CDR3 is CASSDTSGGETQYF. In DNA, the CDR3 is TGTGCCAGCAGTGATACTAGCGGGGGGGAGACCCAGTACTTC.

The rearrangement joins TRBV10-2 to TRBJ1-1; 7 bases are shared with TRBD1. CDR1 and CDR2 from the germline V gene are WSHSY and SAAADI. Trimming removed 6 bases from V and 5 bases from J; junction bases left unmatched: 6. The CDR3 has 13 residues. The CDR3 reads CASRKTGETEAFF. DNA of the CDR3: TGCGCCAGCAGGAAAACAGGGGAGACTGAAGCTTTCTTT.

This clone showed up just once. The J gene is TRBJ2-3, the V gene TRBV23-1; D call uncertain. TRBV23-1 carries the ORF label, with uncertain function. V was clipped by 3 bases and J by 1 base, with 14 bases between them. The CDR3 is 16 residues long. The CDR3 DNA is TGCGCCAGCAGTCAGTACAGTGGTGTGTGCACAGATACGCAGTATTTT. The encoded protein is CASSQYSGVCTDTQYF.

The rearrangement links TRBV19 to TRBJ2-1; no firm D call. The germline V gene has CDR1 LNHDA and CDR2 SQIVND (reference sequence). The V gene lost 0 bases and the J gene lost 5 bases, with 8 bases spanning the gap. The CDR3 spans 14 residues. CDR3 sequence (DNA): TGTGCCAGTAGTATAGACCCGCTACACAATGAGCAGTTCTTC. Its protein product is CASSIDPLHNEQFF.

CDR3 sequence (DNA): TGTGCCAGCAGTGATAGAGCGGAGCCGGGAGATACGCAGTATTTT. Amino acids: CASSDRAEPGDTQYF. V and J are TRBV6-4 and TRBJ2-3, with a possible D match to TRBD2 (5 bases). The germline V and J ends were trimmed by 3 bases and 5 bases, with 15 bases remaining between them. Germline V gives CDR1 MRHNA, CDR2 SNTAGT. CDR3 length: 15 residues.

The CDR3 DNA sequence: TGTGCCAGCAGTTTAAGGGGGCCCCCTGGAAACACCATATATTTT. It translates to CASSLRGPPGNTIYF. The V gene is TRBV27, the J gene TRBJ1-3; 7 nucleotides agree with TRBD1. The junction had 3 bases not matched to a gene; V was cut back by 2 bases and J by 2 bases. Germline lookup yields CDR1 MNHEY and CDR2 SMNVEV (reference sequence). This CDR3 is 15 amino acids long.

The rearrangement links TRBV27 to TRBJ1-4, with D hard to call. The V end lost 5 bases, the J end lost 8 bases, and 12 bases lay between the germline ends. The CDR3 has 13 residues. CDR1 is MNHEY and CDR2 is SMNVEV in the germline V gene (reference sequence). CDR3 nucleotide sequence: TGTGCCAGCAGTAACCTCCGGGGAGAAAAACTGTTTTTT. Its protein product is CASSNLRGEKLFF.

The chain joins TRBV4-3 to TRBJ1-4, with D possibly matching TRBD1 (5 bases). V lost 0 bases, J lost 8 bases, and 13 bases lay in between. In germline, CDR1 is LGHNA, CDR2 YSLEER. The CDR3 consists of 15 residues. Written as DNA, the CDR3 is TGCGCCAGCAGCCAAGATCAGGCAGGGTACGAAAAACTGTTTTTT. Translation gives CASSQDQAGYEKLFF.

V and J are TRBV18 and TRBJ2-1; TRBD1 agrees at 11 bases. The germline gives CDR1 KGHSH, CDR2 LQKENI. There are 13 residues in the CDR3. With V trimmed by 8 bases and J by 7 bases, 4 bases remained unmatched. The CDR3 nucleotides are TGTGCCAGCCGCGGACAGGGGGCAAATGAGCAGTTCTTC. This encodes CASRGQGANEQFF.

This clone was counted once. V is TRBV30 and J is TRBJ1-3, with 7 bases aligning to TRBD1. Germline V gene data show CDR1 as GTSNPN and CDR2 as SVGIG (reference sequence). The CDR3 extends over 15 amino acids. Germline trimming cut 0 bases from V and 2 bases from J; bases unmatched to any gene: 4. The CDR3 loop reads CAWSVRGPPGNTIYF. The CDR3 DNA reads TGTGCCTGGAGTGTGAGGGGGCCCCCTGGAAACACCATATATTTT.

The rearrangement links TRBV5-6 to TRBJ1-1; TRBD1 matches at 9 bases. Unmatched junction bases numbered 4, after V lost 4 bases and J lost 0 bases. Germline V gene data show CDR1 as SGHDT and CDR2 as YYEEEE. This CDR3 has 15 amino acids. The CDR3 DNA is TGTGCCAGCAGCCCTACAGGGGGCGTGAACACTGAAGCTTTCTTT. Translating it yields CASSPTGGVNTEAFF.

The chain joins TRBV5-1 to TRBJ1-1; D possibly corresponds to TRBD1 (6 bases). CDR3 length: 14 residues. The germline CDR1 and CDR2 sequences are SGHRS and YFSETQ. V lost 3 bases and J 4 bases, leaving 13 bases between the germline ends. The CDR3 DNA follows: TGCGCCAGCAGCTCCAGGGGAGAGGGCACTGAAGCTTTCTTT. Protein: CASSSRGEGTEAFF.

The V call is TRBV19, the J call TRBJ2-7; D not resolved. Per germline, CDR1 LNHDA and CDR2 SQIVND (reference sequence). Trimming removed 5 bases at V and 0 bases at J, with 11 bases between. This CDR3 contains 14 residues. This CDR3 is CASSLSPSSYEQYF. CDR3 sequence (DNA): TGTGCCAGTAGTCTATCCCCTAGCTCCTACGAGCAGTACTTC.

The chain recombines TRBV29-1 with TRBJ1-2; 7 bases fit TRBD1. After removal of 4 bases from V and 8 bases from J, the junction contained 7 bases not matched to a gene. In germline, CDR1 is SQVTM, CDR2 ANQGSEA. This CDR3 is built from 12 residues. The CDR3 coding sequence is TGCAGCGTTGCAGGGGGGTTTTCGGGCTACACCTTC. Protein: CSVAGGFSGYTF.

The rearrangement links TRBV29-1 to TRBJ2-7, with 7 bases identical to TRBD1. Unmatched junction bases numbered 8, after V lost 8 bases and J lost 4 bases. Per the germline V gene, CDR1 is SQVTM and CDR2 is ANQGSEA. This CDR3 spans 12 amino acids. The CDR3 loop reads CSTRQGSYEQYF. DNA of the CDR3: TGCAGCACCCGACAGGGTTCGTACGAGCAGTACTTC.

With respect to this clone: Different DNA sequences within this sample yield the same CDR3. This chain connects TRBV19 to TRBJ1-4; possibly TRBD1 for D (5 bases). The CDR3 spans 12 residues. CDR1 is LNHDA, CDR2 SQIVND, per germline (reference sequence). The germline V and J ends were trimmed by 6 bases and 8 bases, with 10 bases remaining between them. The CDR3 sequence is CASSPRGEKLFF. The CDR3 DNA is TGTGCCAGTAGCCCCCGGGGGGAAAAACTGTTTTTT.